The present T cell receptor (beta chain) was sequenced within a study of T cell changes during pregnancy in multiple sclerosis (dated by TCRdb to 2018 to 2020). Regarding the study in general: The study looked at changes in the T cell repertoire across pregnancy in women with multiple sclerosis.

To prepare the library, the immunoSEQ multiplex PCR assay was applied. Entries here come from immuneACCESS through TCRdb and include only in-frame sequences with V and J called. Some clones fail to appear in such tables; in the studies checked, an unresolved V gene covers under half of the shortfall, and the cause of the remainder is unknown. For this sample there are 27,000 or so clones; 88% appear just once. 8.3% of the sample belongs to the ten largest clones. The table lists this clone with a few counts. The target of this receptor is not known. No base-level quality is on record; no much larger clone is a single base apart. Including the terminal cysteine and phenylalanine, the CDR3 comprises 18 residues. Solely the CDR3 DNA is kept, with 54 bases framed from the first base.

The sequence links TRBV21-1 to TRBJ1-2; TRBD1, the table's D call, was not compared with the DNA. TRBV21-1 is a listed pseudogene. This clonotype was sampled from a female donor with multiple sclerosis, enrolled in a pregnancy study. Specimen: CD8+ T cells from peripheral blood mononuclear cells, collected in the second trimester of pregnancy. CDR3 loop: CASSKASRGRNNVYGYTF. The DNA reads as follows: TGTGCCAGCAGCAAAGCCTCCAGGGGGCGTAATAATGTGTATGGCTACACCTTC.